Detailed here is one TCR beta chain. The sample originates from a study of blood T cell repertoires in COVID-19. Study-wide context: Nucleic acid was either cDNA or gDNA, and it came from T cells, B-cell-depleted T cells, or PBMCs.

The CDR3 has 16 amino acids. The germline V gene encodes CDR1 SEHNR and CDR2 FQNEAQ (reference sequence). V dropped 5 bases and J dropped 4; count of bases not matched to a gene: 4. Cohorts were determined from participant-reported clinical history. In the source study's methods: The assay estimated nucleated cells by amplifying reference gene primers. Produced via immunoSEQ multiplex PCR; TCRdb's table is partial and in-frame only. V and J calls and clone size are those listed in that table; D and trimming were worked out from the DNA. The sample shows around 190,000 clones, roughly 83% of them seen only once.

This rearrangement joins TRBV7-9 to TRBJ2-2, with 13 bases matching TRBD2. The source is a man aged 35 to 55 with acute COVID-19. The sequenced sample was PBMCs or T cells enriched from blood (not recorded which). This chain's CDR3 is CASSTRLAGGTGELFF. CDR3 nucleotides: TGTGCCAGCAGCACCCGACTAGCGGGAGGCACCGGGGAGCTGTTTTTT.